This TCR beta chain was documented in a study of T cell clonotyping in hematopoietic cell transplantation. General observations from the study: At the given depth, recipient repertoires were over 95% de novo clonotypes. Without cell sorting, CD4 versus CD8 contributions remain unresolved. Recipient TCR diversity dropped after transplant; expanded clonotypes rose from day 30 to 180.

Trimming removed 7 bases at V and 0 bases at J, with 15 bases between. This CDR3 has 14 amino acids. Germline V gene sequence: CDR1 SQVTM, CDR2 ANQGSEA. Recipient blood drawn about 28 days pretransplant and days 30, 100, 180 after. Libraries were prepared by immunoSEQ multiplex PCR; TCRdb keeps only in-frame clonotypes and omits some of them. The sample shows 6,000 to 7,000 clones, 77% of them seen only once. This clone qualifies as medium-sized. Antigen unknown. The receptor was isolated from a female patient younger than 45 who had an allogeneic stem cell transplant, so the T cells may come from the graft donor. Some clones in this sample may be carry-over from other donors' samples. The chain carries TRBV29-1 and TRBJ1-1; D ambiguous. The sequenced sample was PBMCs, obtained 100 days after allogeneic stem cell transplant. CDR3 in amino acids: CSALPGSMNTEAFF. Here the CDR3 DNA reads TGCAGCGCCCTGCCCGGCAGCATGAACACTGAAGCTTTCTTT.